This TCR beta chain was sequenced for a study of T-cell reconstitution after alpha-beta-depleted transplantation in children. Concerning this clonotype itself: Its target is not known.

Findings of the study overall: After transplant, at about two months, alpha-beta T cells were reportedly derived from several hundred expanded graft clones. Diversity and T-cell counts at one year after transplant derived mostly from new T cells.

Unique molecular identifiers tagged the TCRbeta library. TCRdb processed the PCR reads anew with MiXCR; each CDR3 protein has one entry. The sample has roughly 200,000 distinct CDR3 sequences; 5.5% to 7% are singletons. Germline CDR1 and CDR2: SGHRS and YFSETQ. Trimming left V 4 bases short and J 8 bases short, with 18 bases between. This CDR3 is built from 14 residues. The starting material was PBMCs, obtained before TCRalphabeta/CD19-depleted stem cell transplant. V gene TRBV5-1 combines with J gene TRBJ1-2; perhaps TRBD1 as D (5 bases). This TCR was sampled from a boy aged 2 to 9 with acute lymphoblastic leukemia, due to receive a stem cell transplant. CDR3 sequence: CASSGHQAAGGYTF. The CDR3 DNA reads as TGCGCCAGCAGCGGACATCAGGCGGCGGGAGGCTACACCTTC. Full variable domain (remainder filled in from reference TRBV5-1 and TRBJ1-2): KAGVTQTPRYLIKTRGQQVTLSCSPISGHRSVSWYQQTPGQGLQFLFEYFSETQRNKGNFPGRFSGRQFSNSRSEMNVSTLELGDSALYLCASSGHQAAGGYTFGSGTRLTVV.